This T cell receptor (beta chain) was documented in a study of molecular identifiers for immune sequencing clone quantification (dated by TCRdb to the late 2010s). Context from the whole study: For a replicate experiment, RNA from approximately 20,000 or 100,000 naive CD8 T cells was divided into five aliquots, of which four were sequenced. CD8 T cells were used in a methods study to benchmark molecular-identifier clustering-based TCR repertoire sequencing (MIDCIRS) and TCR RNA copy counting.

Receptors were amplified or captured by PCR. Sequenced on an Illumina HiSeq 4000. Bulk TCR libraries were prepared as previously described, using TCR primers listed in Table S5. The Qiagen AllPrep DNA/RNA kit was used to purify total RNA. Before any analysis, reads coming from multiple sequencing runs of the same library were combined into one pool. The published analysis was carried out like this. Reads were retained only if an exact TCR constant sequence was present, and the retained reads were trimmed to 150 nt and grouped according to their 12-nt molecular barcodes. Within each barcode group, reads were sub-clustered at a 15% Levenshtein threshold, and quality-weighted consensus sequences were built per RNA molecule. Non-functional sequences were removed, as were lower-count sequences one edit away from another. Based on a fit of two negative binomial distributions, barcode sub-clusters having less than 20% of the maximum read count were discarded. The raw public data were reprocessed by TCRdb itself: fastp quality trimming at Q25, MiXCR clonotype calling, in-frame beta chains only. Each entry is one CDR3 protein sequence, shown with its most common DNA and genes. None of the V and J calls come from the authors' own analysis; TCRdb made them. This sample is represented by about 510,000 distinct CDR3 sequences; about a fifth of them were singletons. The ten largest clones represent more than 0.8% of the sample.

Naive CD8 T cell libraries were made from around 18,000 to 910,000 sorted cells using 10%, 30% or 50% of purified RNA. On a BD FACSAria II, naive CD8 T cells were FACS-sorted as CD8+CD4-CCR7+CD45RA+ and collected into RLT Plus buffer. To test detection sensitivity, Jurkat RNA equivalent to under 12 TCR copies was spiked into samples of roughly 18,000-1,000,000 naive CD8 T cells. CD8 T cells were enriched using RosetteSep CD8+ T Cell Enrichment Cocktail and Ficoll-Paque, and the enriched cells then underwent ACK red cell lysis. The sample holds many counts of this clonotype. Its binding antigen is unknown. Base qualities are not at hand, and no much larger clone is one base apart. Broad study findings and their caveats: The naive libraries included spiked-in Jurkat TCR RNA (roughly nine copies' worth), and this Jurkat TCR RNA is not part of the donor repertoire. Modeling estimated 2.5 to 3.5 recovered TCR RNA copies per cell, compared with about 10 by digital PCR, which implies 30% to 35% capture efficiency. When barcode sub-clustering was left out, chimeric consensus sequences inflated TCR diversity, with chimeras reaching as high as 47%. Even against a background of 800,000 to 1,000,000 naive CD8 T cells, spiked-in Jurkat TCR RNA amounting to a single cell's worth was reported to be detectable. In CMV-specific effector cells, clones with more than 20 RNA copies accounted for over 98% of molecules, whereas in naive cells such clones accounted for under 1%. Highly expanded clone sizes could be underestimated because identical TCR molecules may share a barcode.

V loses 2 bases of germline sequence and J loses 4 bases, and the interval between the two ends is 11 bases. Per the germline V gene, SQVTM is the CDR1 and ANQGSEA is the CDR2. The CDR3 measures 14 amino acids from cysteine to phenylalanine. Of the read, only the CDR3 DNA is kept; its 42 bases are in frame from base 1. The source is a human donor in good health. Some libraries in this study had Jurkat cell RNA spiked in. The chain uses TRBV29-1 and TRBJ2-2; matching of 5 bases hints at TRBD1 as the D gene. The specimen sequenced was naive CD8+ T cells from blood, with Jurkat cell RNA spiked in. What the cell subset or site label conveys for this sample: FACS-sorted CD8+CD4-CCR7+CD45RA+ naive T cells. The CDR3 loop reads CSVELAGSTGELFF. Read as DNA, the sequence is TGCAGCGTTGAACTGGCAGGGTCCACCGGGGAGCTGTTTTTT.